The subject of this entry is one T cell receptor (beta chain). These data come from a study of T cell changes during pregnancy in multiple sclerosis. The CDR3 totals 16 residues. The ends lost 6 bases at V and 1 base at J; junction bases unmatched: 7. Germline values: CDR1 MNHNY, CDR2 SVGAGI (reference sequence). Only in-frame clones appear in the TCRdb table, and some are missing; sequencing was by immunoSEQ multiplex PCR. Counted here are about 28,000 clones, roughly 89% occurring once; the ten biggest clones make up approximately 0.86%. This receptor was obtained from a female donor with multiple sclerosis, enrolled in a pregnancy study. Sequenced here: CD4+ T cells from peripheral blood mononuclear cells, sampled in the second trimester of pregnancy. V usage is TRBV6-6 and J usage is TRBJ2-3, with TRBD2 matching 10 bases. The CDR3 coding sequence is TGTGCCAGCAGCCAAGCGGGGGGGCCTGGCACAGATACGCAGTATTTT. Its protein product is CASSQAGGPGTDTQYF.